Described below is a single TCR beta chain sequence and its context. The antigen is not known. Sequencing of cultured CD4+ T cell DNA used the Oncomine TCR Beta short-read assay. Using its own MiXCR run on the PCR reads, TCRdb lists one record per CDR3 protein. This table has about 18,000 distinct CDR3 sequences, approximately 78% appearing once. These data come from a study of vaccination and CD4 T cells after COVID-19. Overall study: Cells were stimulated with overlapping spike peptides from SARS-CoV-2, HCoV-NL63, HCoV-OC43 and HCoV-229E.

Sample treatment: approximately nine-day PBMC culture with coronavirus spike peptide pools or control peptides (ViraFEST assay). ViraFEST used peptide pools to expand antigen-specific T cells and subsequently sequenced their TCRs. Cell culture was performed with some 2 million PBMCs per well in the presence of approximately 10 IU/ml IL-2 and 10 ug/ml peptide pools. This CDR3 has 21 residues. J gave up 0 bases and V 1 base, and 16 bases lay outside the gene matches. Source: CD4+ T cells from blood, cultured in vitro, taken after SARS-CoV-2 vaccination. The TCR was taken from a human donor who received a COVID-19 vaccine. The gene calls are TRBV12-3 or TRBV12-4 and TRBJ2-5, with 11 bases fitting TRBD2. CDR3 coding DNA: TGTGCCAGCAGTTTAGAAGGTGGGATGGTAGCGGGGGGGCCAAACCAAGAGACCCAGTACTTC. Amino acid sequence: CASSLEGGMVAGGPNQETQYF.